These 25 T cell receptor beta chains were all obtained from the same sample, sequenced in a study of CD8 T cells in ankylosing spondylitis. Study-level findings and limits: About 8 highly homologous variants made up a TCR beta motif, and this motif appeared characteristic of ankylosing spondylitis blood.

TCRdb independently ran MiXCR on the 5' RACE reads; one entry per CDR3 protein. The repertoire holds roughly 440,000 distinct CDR3 sequences, with 17% as singletons. Their target antigens are unknown. Sequencing input: blood, either unsorted or a sorted T cell fraction (not recorded which). These receptors were taken from a male donor with ankylosing spondylitis.

The chain combines TRBV28 with TRBJ2-7; D may be TRBD1 (6 bases). Trimming left V 5 bases short and J 4 bases short, with 15 bases between. CDR1 MDHEN and CDR2 SYDVKM come from the germline V gene. The CDR3 loop spans 14 amino acids. The CDR3 nucleotides read TGTGCCAGCAGTAACCCAAGGGGGTTTTACGAGCAGTACTTC. Its protein product is CASSNPRGFYEQYF.

CDR3 amino acids: CASSQRQGARTGELFF. For the CDR3, the DNA is TGTGCCAGCAGTCAACGACAGGGGGCGCGGACCGGGGAGCTGTTTTTT. This chain links TRBV7-2 with TRBJ2-2; 10 bases map to TRBD1. Losses at the gene ends were 6 bases for V and 5 bases for J; bases not matched to a gene: 9. The CDR3 is 16 residues long. The germline V gene encodes CDR1 SGHTA and CDR2 FQGNSA. The complete variable domain, with remaining parts taken from reference TRBV7-2 and TRBJ2-2, reads GAGVSQSPSNKVTEKGKDVELRCDPISGHTALYWYRQSLGQGLEFLIYFQGNSAPDKSGLPSDRFSAERTGGSVSTLTIQRTQQEDSAVYLCASSQRQGARTGELFFGEGSRLTVL.

The J gene is TRBJ2-3, the V gene TRBV20-1; D might be TRBD1 or TRBD2, each matching 5 bases. This CDR3 region has 15 residues. Germline assignment: CDR1 DFQATT and CDR2 SNEGSKA (reference sequence). Trimming pared 1 base from V and 6 bases from J, leaving 17 bases between. As DNA, the CDR3 is TGCAGTGCTAGAGGAGGGGTGATCCCCGGGGATACGCAGTATTTT. It codes for CSARGGVIPGDTQYF.

This rearrangement joins TRBV27 to TRBJ2-7; 9 bases fit TRBD1. CDR3 length: 14 amino acids. Per the germline V gene, CDR1 is MNHEY and CDR2 is SMNVEV (reference sequence). V dropped 3 bases and J dropped 6; count of bases not matched to a gene: 6. CDR3 sequence: CASSFHRDRVEQYF. The CDR3 DNA sequence: TGTGCCAGCAGTTTTCACCGGGACAGGGTCGAGCAGTACTTC.

This clonotype has just a few counts. In DNA, the CDR3 is TGTGCCAGCAGCCCAGCGGAACTAGATAATAGGGCGCAGTACTTC. Residues: CASSPAELDNRAQYF. The V call is TRBV6-2 or TRBV6-3, the J call TRBJ2-7; a possible D gene is TRBD2 (5 bases). Germline assignment: CDR1 MNHEY and CDR2 SVGEGT. The CDR3 is made up of 15 amino acids. Trimming removed 6 bases from V and 9 bases from J, with 24 bases in between.

This clonotype was observed a handful of times. This rearrangement joins TRBV7-6 to TRBJ2-2, with D perhaps matching TRBD1 (6 bases). Trimming cost V 4 bases and J 4 bases, with 10 bases left between them. This CDR3 spans 14 amino acids. Germline V lookup: CDR1 SGHVS, CDR2 FNYEAQ. The CDR3 loop reads CASSSTGFTGELFF. As DNA, the CDR3 is TGTGCCAGCAGCTCAACAGGGTTCACCGGGGAGCTGTTTTTT.

The sample holds a few counts of this clonotype. The chain links TRBV9 to TRBJ2-1; the match to TRBD2 covers 10 bases. V lost 4 bases, J lost 7 bases, and 5 bases stayed unmatched. The germline V gene encodes CDR1 SGDLS and CDR2 YYNGEE. The CDR3 totals 14 residues. CDR3 coding DNA: TGTGCCAGCAGCCGAGCGGGAGGGGGGAATGAGCAGTTCTTC. This gives the protein CASSRAGGGNEQFF.

The chain is built from TRBV6-1 and TRBJ1-6; tentatively, D is TRBD1 (5 bases). The germline V gene encodes CDR1 MNHNS and CDR2 SASEGT. V shed 5 bases and J shed 10 bases, with 12 bases lying between them. The CDR3 runs 13 residues. CDR3 region: CASSRMQGSPLHF. The CDR3 nucleotides read TGTGCCAGCAGTAGGATGCAGGGCTCACCCCTCCACTTT.

The chain combines TRBV28 with TRBJ2-5, with D perhaps TRBD2 (6 bases). The germline CDR1 and CDR2 sequences are MDHEN and SYDVKM. V was cut by 3 bases and J by 4 bases, with 15 bases left in between. The CDR3 length is 15 residues. CDR3 coding DNA: TGTGCCAGCAGTTTTGTACGGGACTCACGAGAGACCCAGTACTTC. As protein: CASSFVRDSRETQYF.

V and J are TRBV9 and TRBJ2-1; 8 nucleotides align to TRBD2. Germline CDR1 and CDR2: SGDLS and YYNGEE. With 4 bases clipped from V and 2 bases from J, the junction kept 8 bases outside the gene matches. CDR3 size: 16 residues. CDR3: CASSQSSGRAYNEQFF. The DNA of the CDR3 is TGTGCCAGCAGCCAGTCTAGCGGGCGGGCCTACAATGAGCAGTTCTTC.

This chain's CDR3 is CASSQLGHAYEQYF. The CDR3 region has the DNA TGTGCCAGCAGCCAGCTCGGACATGCCTACGAGCAGTACTTC. V usage is TRBV3-1 and J usage is TRBJ2-7; TRBD1 is a possible D gene (5 bases). Germline V gene sequence: CDR1 LGHDT, CDR2 YNNKEL (reference sequence). Trimming left V 3 bases short and J 2 bases short, with 11 bases between. The CDR3 is 14 amino acids.

This chain uses TRBV6-5 with TRBJ2-3, with D unclear. This CDR3 comprises 11 residues. V was pared by 0 bases and J by 11 bases, with 6 bases between. Germline assignment: CDR1 MNHEY and CDR2 SVGAGI. The CDR3 sequence: CASSYSDKQYF. In DNA form, the CDR3 reads TGTGCCAGCAGTTACTCTGACAAGCAGTATTTT.

This clonotype was seen a few times. The chain uses TRBV9 and TRBJ2-1; D unresolved. Germline CDR1 and CDR2: SGDLS and YYNGEE. The V and J ends lost 3 bases and 5 bases respectively, with 6 bases between them. CDR3 length: 12 residues. The chain's CDR3 is CASSALNNEQFF. In nucleotides, the CDR3 is TGTGCCAGCAGCGCCCTTAACAATGAGCAGTTCTTC.

This clonotype was seen just once. The chain recombines TRBV20-1 with TRBJ1-6; tentative D call: TRBD1 (5 bases). V dropped 2 bases and J dropped 3 bases, with 11 bases sitting between them. This CDR3 is 15 amino acids long. CDR1 and CDR2 (germline): DFQATT, SNEGSKA (reference sequence). CDR3 residues: CSARPRGGYNSPLHF. Written as DNA, the CDR3 is TGCAGTGCTAGACCCCGGGGGGGCTATAATTCACCCCTCCACTTT.

The chain employs TRBV20-1 and TRBJ1-2, with D unresolved. The CDR3 has 11 residues. Per the germline V gene, CDR1 is DFQATT and CDR2 is SNEGSKA (reference sequence). V lost 3 bases and J lost 5, with 7 bases in between. The CDR3 sequence: CSASVGYGYTF. The CDR3 DNA is TGCAGTGCTAGTGTCGGATATGGCTACACCTTC.

This CDR3 reads CASSQDLVAGGKRGEQFF. DNA for the CDR3: TGTGCCAGCAGCCAAGATCTTGTGGCGGGGGGCAAGAGGGGAGAGCAGTTCTTC. This chain connects TRBV3-1 to TRBJ2-1, with 8 bases identical to TRBD2. The CDR3 loop spans 18 amino acids. Trimming removed 0 bases from V and 10 bases from J; junction bases left unmatched: 17. The germline V gene has CDR1 LGHDT and CDR2 YNNKEL (reference sequence).

Notes on this clonotype: This may arise from a read error, as a much more abundant clone is one base away. The chain uses TRBV5-1 and TRBJ2-2, with D possibly matching TRBD2 (5 bases). Per the germline V gene, CDR1 is SGHRS and CDR2 is YFSETQ. The CDR3 is made up of 16 amino acids. The CDR3 coding sequence is TGCGCCAGCAGCTTGACTGGCGGGCAGAACACCGAGGAGCTGTTTTTT. Its translation: CASSLTGGQNTEELFF.

The chain has TRBV5-5 and TRBJ2-7; 9 nucleotides agree with TRBD1. Losses at the gene ends were 4 bases for V and 3 bases for J; bases not matched to a gene: 8. The CDR3 length is 15 residues. Germline V lookup: CDR1 SGHKS, CDR2 YYEKEE (reference sequence). The CDR3: CASSHRQGGIYEQYF. The CDR3 DNA sequence: TGTGCCAGCAGCCACCGACAGGGGGGGATCTACGAGCAGTACTTC.

The rearrangement links TRBV7-9 to TRBJ2-7; D unresolved. Germline CDR1 is SEHNR and CDR2 is FQNEAQ (reference sequence). This CDR3 is built from 15 residues. V lost 2 bases and J 3 bases, leaving 14 bases between the germline ends. The CDR3 reads CASSLSGLGHYEQYF. The CDR3 DNA reads TGTGCCAGCAGCTTATCGGGTCTAGGCCACTACGAGCAGTACTTC.

This clonotype has more than one count but fewer than ten. The V call is TRBV20-1, the J call TRBJ1-1; D is undetermined. CDR1 and CDR2 from the germline V gene are DFQATT and SNEGSKA (reference sequence). The CDR3 totals 15 residues. The ends were cut back, 6 bases at V and 1 base at J, with 18 bases in the middle. The CDR3 reads CSALKWEGTNTEAFF. For the CDR3, the DNA is TGCAGTGCCCTAAAATGGGAGGGTACGAACACTGAAGCTTTCTTT.

This clonotype was observed at least ten times. The chain has TRBV6-1 and TRBJ2-3; D is perhaps TRBD2 (6 bases). The CDR3 is 14 residues long. Trimming shortened V by 6 bases and J by 4 bases, and 14 bases separated the two germline ends. CDR1 and CDR2 from the germline V gene are MNHNS and SASEGT. The CDR3 spells CASRETSSPDTQYF. Here the CDR3 DNA reads TGTGCCAGCAGGGAGACTAGTTCCCCAGATACGCAGTATTTT.

This clonotype has just a few counts. The gene calls are TRBV5-1 and TRBJ2-1, with a possible D match to TRBD2 (5 bases). Trimming shortened V by 6 bases and J by 0 bases, and 13 bases separated the two germline ends. CDR3 size: 15 residues. Per the germline V gene, CDR1 is SGHRS and CDR2 is YFSETQ. The CDR3 DNA reads TGCGCCAGCATAAACACGGGGTCCTCCTACAATGAGCAGTTCTTC. Residues: CASINTGSSYNEQFF.

V gene TRBV5-1 combines with J gene TRBJ2-3; either TRBD1 or TRBD2 may supply D (6 bases each). The length of the CDR3 is 15 residues. The germline V gene encodes CDR1 SGHRS and CDR2 YFSETQ. V was cut by 6 bases and J by 1 base, with 15 bases left in between. CDR3: CASTARGQRTDTQYF. The CDR3 bases are TGCGCCAGCACCGCCCGGGGGCAACGCACAGATACGCAGTATTTT.

This clonotype was observed many times. The rearrangement uses TRBV5-1 and TRBJ2-1; weak D call: TRBD2 (5 bases). The CDR3 loop spans 15 amino acids. V was shortened by 4 bases and J by 0 bases, with 11 bases between the two germline ends. CDR1 is SGHRS, CDR2 YFSETQ, per germline. Here the CDR3 reads CASSILAGSYNEQFF. CDR3 bases: TGCGCCAGCAGCATCCTAGCAGGCTCCTACAATGAGCAGTTCTTC.

The genes are TRBV28 and TRBJ2-7; D is perhaps TRBD2 (5 bases). Germline V gives CDR1 MDHEN, CDR2 SYDVKM. The CDR3 totals 14 residues. V lost 2 bases and J 2 bases, leaving 10 bases between the germline ends. The chain's CDR3 is CASSLGRVPYEQYF. CDR3 in DNA: TGTGCCAGCAGTTTAGGGCGGGTCCCCTACGAGCAGTACTTC. The full variable domain, with the rest looked up from reference TRBV28 and TRBJ2-7, is DVKVTQSSRYLVKRTGEKVFLECVQDMDHENMFWYRQDPGLGLRLIYFSYDVKMKEKGDIPEGYSVSREKKERFSLILESASTNQTSMYLCASSLGRVPYEQYFGPGTRLTVT.